This TCR beta chain originates from a study of T cells after yellow fever vaccination. Whole-study context: For low cell numbers, libraries were made with SMART-Seq v4 Ultra Low Input.

Points on this clonotype: Its antigen is unidentified. The junction does not match germline at one end; this may be a read error.

They built TCR cDNA with 5'RACE template switching, a step that put in a universal primer site and UMIs. TCRdb fed the 5' RACE reads into MiXCR, producing one record per CDR3 protein. The sample includes 500,000 to 650,000 distinct CDR3 sequences, approximately 15% of them seen just once. Study-level points and caveats: A small share of clonotypes appeared in both CD4 and CD8 compartments. Primary-vaccination clones mostly resurfaced post-booster (just under 98% CD4, about 87% CD8).

This CDR3 contains 12 residues. Germline CDR1 SNHLY, CDR2 FYNNEI. This chain uses TRBV2 with TRBJ2-5; D not resolved. The receptor's source is a man under 40 who received the YFV17D yellow fever vaccine. Material: PBMCs, obtained on the day of the yellow fever booster vaccination. The CDR3 DNA reads TGTGCCAGCGGTGAAGAGTTGTTAACCCAGTACTTC. It yields the protein CASGEELLTQYF. Combining the CDR3 with reference TRBV2 and TRBJ2-5 gives the whole variable domain EPEVTQTPSHQVTQMGQEVILRCVPISNHLYFYWYRQILGQKVEFLVSFYNNEISEKSEIFDDQFSVERPDGSNFTLKIRSTKLEDSAMYFCASGEELLTQYFGPGTRLLVL.